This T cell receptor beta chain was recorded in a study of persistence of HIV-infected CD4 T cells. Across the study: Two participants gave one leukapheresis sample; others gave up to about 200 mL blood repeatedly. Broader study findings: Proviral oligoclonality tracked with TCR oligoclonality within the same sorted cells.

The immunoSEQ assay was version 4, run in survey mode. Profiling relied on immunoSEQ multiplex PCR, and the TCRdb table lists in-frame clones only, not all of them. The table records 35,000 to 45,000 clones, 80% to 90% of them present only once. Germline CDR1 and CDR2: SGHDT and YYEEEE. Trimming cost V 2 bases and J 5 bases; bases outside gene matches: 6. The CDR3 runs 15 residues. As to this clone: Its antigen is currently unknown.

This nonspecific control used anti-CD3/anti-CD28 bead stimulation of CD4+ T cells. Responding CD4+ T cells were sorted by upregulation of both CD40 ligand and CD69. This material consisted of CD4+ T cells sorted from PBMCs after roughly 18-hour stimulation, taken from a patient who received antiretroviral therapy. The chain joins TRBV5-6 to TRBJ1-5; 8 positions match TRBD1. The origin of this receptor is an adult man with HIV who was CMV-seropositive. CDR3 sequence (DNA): TGTGCCAGCAGCTTCAGAGACAGGGGCTATCAGCCCCAGCATTTT. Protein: CASSFRDRGYQPQHF.